These T cell receptor beta chains were read from a single sample in a study of T-cell memory formation after mild COVID-19. In TCRdb, the 5' RACE reads were re-called with MiXCR into one record per CDR3 protein. There are about 350,000 distinct CDR3 sequences in the sample; around 15% occur only once, and about 20% lies in the top ten. The sample comprised PBMCs or a T cell subset sorted from them (not recorded which). Source of these receptors: a man between 18 and 35 years old who had mild COVID-19 (a few samples of this study predate the infection). Cell type and time point are not known. CDR3s include the opening cysteine and the closing phenylalanine or tryptophan. The order of the fields is CDR3 protein, CDR3 length, V gene, J gene.

cdr3_aa: CASSPPHRDSPYNEQFF; cdr3_length: 17; v_call: TRBV7-2; j_call: TRBJ2-1
cdr3_aa: CASSYPGLDTQYF; cdr3_length: 13; v_call: TRBV6-5; j_call: TRBJ2-3
cdr3_aa: CSVEQPGNTIYF; cdr3_length: 12; v_call: TRBV29-1; j_call: TRBJ1-3
cdr3_aa: CASKPRGSQETQYF; cdr3_length: 14; v_call: TRBV6-5; j_call: TRBJ2-5
cdr3_aa: CASSSQASGTTEAFF; cdr3_length: 15; v_call: TRBV5-1; j_call: TRBJ1-1
cdr3_aa: CSVGYRRGYTF; cdr3_length: 11; v_call: TRBV20-1; j_call: TRBJ1-2
cdr3_aa: CATNPTLNTEAFF; cdr3_length: 13; v_call: TRBV11-2; j_call: TRBJ1-1
cdr3_aa: CSVDPTGIQETQYF; cdr3_length: 14; v_call: TRBV29-1; j_call: TRBJ2-5
cdr3_aa: CASSLWDRENTEAFF; cdr3_length: 15; v_call: TRBV18; j_call: TRBJ1-1
cdr3_aa: CASSGKSYNSPLHF; cdr3_length: 14; v_call: TRBV25-1; j_call: TRBJ1-6
cdr3_aa: CSVNEQFF; cdr3_length: 8; v_call: TRBV20-1; j_call: TRBJ2-1
cdr3_aa: CASLGQLSGPNTGELFF; cdr3_length: 17; v_call: TRBV12-3/TRBV12-4; j_call: TRBJ2-2